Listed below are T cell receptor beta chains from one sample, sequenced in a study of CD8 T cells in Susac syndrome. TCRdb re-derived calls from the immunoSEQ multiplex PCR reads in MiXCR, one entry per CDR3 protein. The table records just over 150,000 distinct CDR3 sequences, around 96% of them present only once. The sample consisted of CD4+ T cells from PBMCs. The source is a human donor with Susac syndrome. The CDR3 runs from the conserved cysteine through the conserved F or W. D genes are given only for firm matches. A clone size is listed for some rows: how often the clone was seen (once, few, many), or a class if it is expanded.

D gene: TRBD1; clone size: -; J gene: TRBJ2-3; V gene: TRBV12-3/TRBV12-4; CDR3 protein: CASSFGDRSTDTQYF; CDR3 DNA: TGTGCCAGCAGTTTTGGGGACAGAAGCACAGATACGCAGTATTTT
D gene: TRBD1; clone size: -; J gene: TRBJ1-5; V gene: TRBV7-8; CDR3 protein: CASSLGDRTSWGRPQHF; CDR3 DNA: TGTGCCAGCAGCTTAGGGGACAGGACATCTTGGGGTCGGCCCCAGCATTTT
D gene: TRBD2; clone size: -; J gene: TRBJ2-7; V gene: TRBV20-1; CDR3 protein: CSALAGTYEQYF; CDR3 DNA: TGCAGTGCCCTAGCGGGTACCTACGAGCAGTACTTC
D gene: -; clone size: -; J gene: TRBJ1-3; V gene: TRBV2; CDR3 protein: CASSAPGISGNTIYF; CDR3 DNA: TGTGCCAGCAGTGCCCCTGGGATCTCTGGAAACACCATATATTTT
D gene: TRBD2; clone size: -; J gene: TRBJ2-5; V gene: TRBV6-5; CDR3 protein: CASSSRRGGRETQYF; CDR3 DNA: TGTGCCAGCAGCTCAAGACGGGGGGGCAGAGAGACCCAGTACTTC
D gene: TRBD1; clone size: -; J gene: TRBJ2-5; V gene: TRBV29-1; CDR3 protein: CSVITGGETQYF; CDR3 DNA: TGCAGCGTGATCACAGGGGGAGAGACCCAGTACTTC
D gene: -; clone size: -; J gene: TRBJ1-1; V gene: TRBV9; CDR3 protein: CASSVGGSSTEAFF; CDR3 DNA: TGTGCCAGCAGCGTAGGGGGGTCGAGCACTGAAGCTTTCTTT
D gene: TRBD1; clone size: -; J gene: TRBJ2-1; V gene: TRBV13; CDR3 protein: CASSYSGGASKPNEQFF; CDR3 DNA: TGTGCCAGCAGCTACTCAGGGGGCGCGTCTAAGCCCAATGAGCAGTTCTTC
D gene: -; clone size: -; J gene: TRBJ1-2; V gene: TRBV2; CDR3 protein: CASSEDGNYGYTF; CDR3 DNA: TGTGCCAGCAGTGAGGACGGGAACTATGGCTACACCTTC
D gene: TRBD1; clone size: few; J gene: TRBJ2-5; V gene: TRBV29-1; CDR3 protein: CSVDGEGQGIQETQYF; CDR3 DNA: TGCAGCGTTGATGGAGAGGGACAGGGAATCCAAGAGACCCAGTACTTC
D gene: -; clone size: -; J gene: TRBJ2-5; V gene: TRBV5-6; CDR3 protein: CASSPENVETQYF; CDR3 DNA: TGTGCCAGCAGCCCCGAGAATGTAGAGACCCAGTACTTC
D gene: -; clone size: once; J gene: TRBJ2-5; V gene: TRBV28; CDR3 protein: CASQALPHATQYF; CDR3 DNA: TGTGCCAGCCAAGCCTTACCGCATGCGACCCAGTACTTC
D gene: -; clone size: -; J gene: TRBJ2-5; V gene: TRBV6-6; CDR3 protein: CASSYSMGAETQYF; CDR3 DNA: TGTGCCAGCAGTTACTCGATGGGAGCAGAGACCCAGTACTTC
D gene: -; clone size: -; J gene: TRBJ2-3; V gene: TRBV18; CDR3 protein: CASSPNRDTQYF; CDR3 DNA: TGTGCCAGCTCACCCAACAGGGATACGCAGTATTTT
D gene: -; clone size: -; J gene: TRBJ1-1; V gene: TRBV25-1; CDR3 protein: CASGRGGPEAFF; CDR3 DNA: TGTGCCAGCGGAAGGGGGGGGCCTGAAGCTTTCTTT
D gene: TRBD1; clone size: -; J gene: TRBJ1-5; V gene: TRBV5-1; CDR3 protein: CASSLSAGGHQPQHF; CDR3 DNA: TGCGCCAGCAGCTTGTCGGCAGGGGGCCATCAGCCCCAGCATTTT
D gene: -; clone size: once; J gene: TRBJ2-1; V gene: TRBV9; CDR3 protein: CASSVVGGRGNEQFF; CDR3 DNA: TGTGCCAGCAGCGTAGTTGGGGGGCGCGGAAATGAGCAGTTCTTC
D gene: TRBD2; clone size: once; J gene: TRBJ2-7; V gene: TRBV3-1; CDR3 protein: CASSQSPAGEQYF; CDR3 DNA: TGTGCCAGCAGCCAAAGCCCAGCGGGGGAGCAGTACTTC
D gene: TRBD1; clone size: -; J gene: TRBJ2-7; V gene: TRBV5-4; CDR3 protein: CASSALDRVSSYEQYF; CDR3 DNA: TGTGCCAGCAGCGCATTAGACAGGGTGTCCTCCTACGAGCAGTACTTC
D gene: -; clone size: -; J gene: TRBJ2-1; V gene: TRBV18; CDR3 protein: CASSPGQSKVNEQFF; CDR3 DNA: TGTGCCAGCTCACCAGGGCAGTCAAAGGTAAATGAGCAGTTCTTC
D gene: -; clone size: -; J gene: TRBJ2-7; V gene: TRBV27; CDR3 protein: CASSPYEQYF; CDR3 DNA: TGTGCCAGCAGTCCTTACGAGCAGTACTTC
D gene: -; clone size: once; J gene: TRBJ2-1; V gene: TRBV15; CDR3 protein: CATSRQSYNEQFF; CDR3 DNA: TGTGCCACCAGCCGACAGTCCTACAATGAGCAGTTCTTC
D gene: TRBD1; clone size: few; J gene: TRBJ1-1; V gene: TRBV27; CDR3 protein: CASSSGQGNTEAFF; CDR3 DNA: TGTGCCAGCAGTTCCGGACAGGGTAACACTGAAGCTTTCTTT
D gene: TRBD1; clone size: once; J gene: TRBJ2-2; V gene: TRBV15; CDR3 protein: CATSRPGQTGELFF; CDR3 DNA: TGTGCCACCAGCAGACCGGGACAGACCGGGGAGCTGTTTTTT
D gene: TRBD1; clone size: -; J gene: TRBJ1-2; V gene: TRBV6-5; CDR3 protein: CASRTSGQGNGYTF; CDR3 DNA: TGTGCCAGCAGAACCTCGGGACAGGGTAATGGCTACACCTTC
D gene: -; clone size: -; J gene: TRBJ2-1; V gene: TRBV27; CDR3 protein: CASRIRTSYYNEQFF; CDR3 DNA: TGTGCCAGCCGTATTAGGACCTCTTACTACAATGAGCAGTTCTTC
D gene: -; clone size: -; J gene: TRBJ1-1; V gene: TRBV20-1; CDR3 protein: CSAKQGNTEAFF; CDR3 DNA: TGCAGTGCCAAACAGGGGAACACTGAAGCTTTCTTT
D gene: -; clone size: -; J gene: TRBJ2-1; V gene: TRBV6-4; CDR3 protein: CATLHRLVRGYNEQFF; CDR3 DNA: TGTGCCACCTTACATCGACTAGTCCGGGGCTACAATGAGCAGTTCTTC